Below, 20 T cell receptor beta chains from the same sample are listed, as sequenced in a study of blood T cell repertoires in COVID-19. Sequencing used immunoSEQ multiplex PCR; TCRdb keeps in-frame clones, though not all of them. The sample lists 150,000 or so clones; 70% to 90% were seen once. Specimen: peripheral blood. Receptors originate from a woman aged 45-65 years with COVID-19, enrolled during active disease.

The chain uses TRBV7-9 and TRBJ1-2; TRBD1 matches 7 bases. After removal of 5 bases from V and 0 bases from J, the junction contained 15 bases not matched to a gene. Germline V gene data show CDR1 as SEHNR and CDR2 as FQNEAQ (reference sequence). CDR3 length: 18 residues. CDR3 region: CASSTTVEGGTANYGYTF. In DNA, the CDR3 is TGTGCCAGCAGCACCACAGTAGAGGGTGGGACAGCTAACTATGGCTACACCTTC.

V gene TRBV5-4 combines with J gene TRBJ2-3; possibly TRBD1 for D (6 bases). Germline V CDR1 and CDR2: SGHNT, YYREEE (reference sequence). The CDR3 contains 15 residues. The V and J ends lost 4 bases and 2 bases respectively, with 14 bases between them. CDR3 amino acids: CASSLPGTSTDTQYF. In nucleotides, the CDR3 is TGTGCCAGCAGCCTTCCCGGGACATCCACAGATACGCAGTATTTT.

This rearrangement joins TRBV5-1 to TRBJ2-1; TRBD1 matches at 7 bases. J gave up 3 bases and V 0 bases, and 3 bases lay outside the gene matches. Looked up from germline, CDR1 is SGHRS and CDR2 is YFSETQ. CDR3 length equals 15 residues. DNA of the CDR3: TGCGCCAGCAGCTTGGGACAGGGCAGCTACAATGAGCAGTTCTTC. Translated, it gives CASSLGQGSYNEQFF.

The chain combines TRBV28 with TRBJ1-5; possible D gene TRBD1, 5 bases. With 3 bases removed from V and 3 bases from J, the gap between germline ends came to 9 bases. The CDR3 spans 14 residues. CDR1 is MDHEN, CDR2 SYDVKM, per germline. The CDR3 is CASSLGQLNQPQHF. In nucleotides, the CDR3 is TGTGCCAGCAGTTTGGGGCAGCTCAATCAGCCCCAGCATTTT.

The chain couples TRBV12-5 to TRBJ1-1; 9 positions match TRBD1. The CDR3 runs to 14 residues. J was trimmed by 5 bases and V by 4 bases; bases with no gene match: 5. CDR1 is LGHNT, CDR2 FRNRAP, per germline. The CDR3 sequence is CASGSDRGGTEAFF. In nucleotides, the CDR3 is TGTGCTAGTGGTTCGGACAGGGGAGGGACTGAAGCTTTCTTT.

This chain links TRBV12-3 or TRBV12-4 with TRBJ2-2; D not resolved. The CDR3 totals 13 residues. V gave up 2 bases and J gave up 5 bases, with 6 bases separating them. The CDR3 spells CASSLPLTGELFF. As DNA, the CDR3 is TGTGCCAGCAGTTTACCCCTAACCGGGGAGCTGTTTTTT.

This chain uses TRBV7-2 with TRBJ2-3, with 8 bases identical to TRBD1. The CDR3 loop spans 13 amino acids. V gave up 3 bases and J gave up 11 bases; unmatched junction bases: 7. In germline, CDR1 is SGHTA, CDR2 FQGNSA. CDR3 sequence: CASSFPGQVMQYF. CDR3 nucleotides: TGTGCCAGCAGCTTTCCGGGACAGGTGATGCAGTATTTT.

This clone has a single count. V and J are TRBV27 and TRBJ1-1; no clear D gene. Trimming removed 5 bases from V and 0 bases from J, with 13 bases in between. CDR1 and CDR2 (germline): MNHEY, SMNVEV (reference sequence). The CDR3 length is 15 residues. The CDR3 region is CASSLFSEMNTEAFF. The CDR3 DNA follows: TGTGCCAGCAGTCTATTCAGCGAAATGAACACTGAAGCTTTCTTT.

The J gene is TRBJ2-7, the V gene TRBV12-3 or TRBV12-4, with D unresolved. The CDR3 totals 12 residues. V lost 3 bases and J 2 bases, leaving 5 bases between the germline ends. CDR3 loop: CASSFGPYEQYF. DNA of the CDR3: TGTGCCAGCAGTTTTGGCCCCTACGAGCAGTACTTC.

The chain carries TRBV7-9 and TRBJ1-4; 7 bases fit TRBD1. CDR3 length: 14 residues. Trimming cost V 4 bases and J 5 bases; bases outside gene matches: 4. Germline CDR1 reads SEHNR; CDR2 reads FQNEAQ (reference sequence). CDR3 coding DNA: TGTGCCAGCAGCTCGACAGGGACCAATGAAAAACTGTTTTTT. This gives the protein CASSSTGTNEKLFF.

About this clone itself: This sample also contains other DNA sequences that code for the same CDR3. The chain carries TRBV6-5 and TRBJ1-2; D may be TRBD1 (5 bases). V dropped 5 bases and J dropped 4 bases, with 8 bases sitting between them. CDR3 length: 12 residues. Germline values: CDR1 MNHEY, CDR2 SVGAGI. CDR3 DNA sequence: TGTGCCAGCAGTAAAACAGGCTATGGCTACACCTTC. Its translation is CASSKTGYGYTF.

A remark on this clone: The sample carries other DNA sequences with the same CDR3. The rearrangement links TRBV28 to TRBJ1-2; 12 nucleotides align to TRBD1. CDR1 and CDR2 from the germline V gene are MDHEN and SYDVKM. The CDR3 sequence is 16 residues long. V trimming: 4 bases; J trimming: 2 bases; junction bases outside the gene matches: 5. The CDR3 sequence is CASSSPGTGGNYGYTF. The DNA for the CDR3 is TGTGCCAGCAGTTCACCCGGGACAGGGGGCAACTATGGCTACACCTTC.

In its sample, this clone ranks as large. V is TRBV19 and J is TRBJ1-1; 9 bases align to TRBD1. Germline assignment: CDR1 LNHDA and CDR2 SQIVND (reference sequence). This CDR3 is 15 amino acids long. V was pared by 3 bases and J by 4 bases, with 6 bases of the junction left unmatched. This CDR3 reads CASSISGTGPTEAFF. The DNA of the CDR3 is TGTGCCAGTAGTATCTCCGGGACAGGGCCCACTGAAGCTTTCTTT.

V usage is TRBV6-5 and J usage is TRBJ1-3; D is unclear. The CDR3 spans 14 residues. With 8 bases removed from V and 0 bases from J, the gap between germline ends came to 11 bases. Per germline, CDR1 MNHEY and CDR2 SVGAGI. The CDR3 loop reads CASGPGISGNTIYF. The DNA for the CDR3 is TGTGCCAGCGGCCCCGGGATCTCTGGAAACACCATATATTTT.

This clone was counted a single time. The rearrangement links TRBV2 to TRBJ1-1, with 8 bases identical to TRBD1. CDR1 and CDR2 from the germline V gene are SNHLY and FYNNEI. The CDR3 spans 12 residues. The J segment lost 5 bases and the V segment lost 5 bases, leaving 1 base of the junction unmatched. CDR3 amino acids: CASSYRGTEAFF. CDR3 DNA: TGTGCCAGCAGTTACAGGGGGACTGAAGCTTTCTTT.

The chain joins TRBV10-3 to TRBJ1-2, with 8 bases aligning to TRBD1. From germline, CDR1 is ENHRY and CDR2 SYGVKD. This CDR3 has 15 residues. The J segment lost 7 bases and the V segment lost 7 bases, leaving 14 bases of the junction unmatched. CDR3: CAINLQGVREGGYTF. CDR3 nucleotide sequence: TGTGCCATCAATCTACAGGGGGTACGAGAGGGTGGCTACACCTTC.

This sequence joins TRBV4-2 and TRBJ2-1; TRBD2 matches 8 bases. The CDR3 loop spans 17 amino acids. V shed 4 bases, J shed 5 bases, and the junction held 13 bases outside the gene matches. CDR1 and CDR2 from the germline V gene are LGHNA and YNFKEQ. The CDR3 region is CASSPHPRAGVHNEQFF. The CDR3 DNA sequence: TGTGCCAGCAGCCCCCACCCCCGAGCGGGGGTCCACAATGAGCAGTTCTTC.

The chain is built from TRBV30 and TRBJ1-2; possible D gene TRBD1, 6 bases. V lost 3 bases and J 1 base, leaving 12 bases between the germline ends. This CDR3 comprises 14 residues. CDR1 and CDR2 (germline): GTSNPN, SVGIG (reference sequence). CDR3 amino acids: CAWRSRGFNYGYTF. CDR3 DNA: TGTGCCTGGAGGTCCAGGGGATTTAACTATGGCTACACCTTC.

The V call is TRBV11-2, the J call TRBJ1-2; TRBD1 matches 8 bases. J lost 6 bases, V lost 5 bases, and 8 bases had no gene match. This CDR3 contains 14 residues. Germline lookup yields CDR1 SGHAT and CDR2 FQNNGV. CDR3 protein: CASSPGQGSHGYTF. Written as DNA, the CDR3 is TGTGCCAGCAGCCCAGGACAGGGCTCACATGGCTACACCTTC.

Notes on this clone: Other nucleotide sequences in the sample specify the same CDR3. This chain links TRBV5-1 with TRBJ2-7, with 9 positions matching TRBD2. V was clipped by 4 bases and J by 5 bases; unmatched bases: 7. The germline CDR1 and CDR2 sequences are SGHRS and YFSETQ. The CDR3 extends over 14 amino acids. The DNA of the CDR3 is TGCGCCAGCAGCCTCGGACTAGCGTCGGACGAGCAGTACTTC. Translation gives CASSLGLASDEQYF.